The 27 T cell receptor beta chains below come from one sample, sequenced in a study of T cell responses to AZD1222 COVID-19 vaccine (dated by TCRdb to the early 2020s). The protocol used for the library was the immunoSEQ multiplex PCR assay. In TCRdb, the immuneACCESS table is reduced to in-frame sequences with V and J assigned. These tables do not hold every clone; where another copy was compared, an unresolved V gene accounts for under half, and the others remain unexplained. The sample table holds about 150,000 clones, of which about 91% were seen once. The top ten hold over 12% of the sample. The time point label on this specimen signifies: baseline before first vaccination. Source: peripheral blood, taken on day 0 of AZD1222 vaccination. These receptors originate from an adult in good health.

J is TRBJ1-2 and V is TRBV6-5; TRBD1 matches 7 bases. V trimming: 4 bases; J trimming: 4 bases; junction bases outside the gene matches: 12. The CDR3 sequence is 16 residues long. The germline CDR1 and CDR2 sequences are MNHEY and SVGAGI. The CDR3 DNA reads TGTGCCAGCAGTTCCCCGTCCCGACAGGGAACCTATGGCTACACCTTC. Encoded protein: CASSSPSRQGTYGYTF.

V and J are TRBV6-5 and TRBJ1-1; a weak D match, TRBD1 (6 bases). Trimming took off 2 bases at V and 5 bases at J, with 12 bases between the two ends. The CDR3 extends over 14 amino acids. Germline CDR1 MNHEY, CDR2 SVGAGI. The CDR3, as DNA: TGTGCCAGCAGTTACCGGGCAGGGGTAACTGAAGCTTTCTTT. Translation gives CASSYRAGVTEAFF.

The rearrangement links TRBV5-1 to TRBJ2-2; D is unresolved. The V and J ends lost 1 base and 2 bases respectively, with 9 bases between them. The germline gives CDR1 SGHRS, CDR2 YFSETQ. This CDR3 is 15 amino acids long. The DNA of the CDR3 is TGCGCCAGCAGCTTGCGTCCGGACAACACCGGGGAGCTGTTTTTT. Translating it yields CASSLRPDNTGELFF.

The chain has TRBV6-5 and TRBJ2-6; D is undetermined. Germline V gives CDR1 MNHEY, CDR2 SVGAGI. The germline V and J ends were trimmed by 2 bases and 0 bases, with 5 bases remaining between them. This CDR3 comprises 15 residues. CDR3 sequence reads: CASSYGFSGANVLTF. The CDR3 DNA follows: TGTGCCAGCAGTTACGGGTTCTCTGGGGCCAACGTCCTGACTTTC.

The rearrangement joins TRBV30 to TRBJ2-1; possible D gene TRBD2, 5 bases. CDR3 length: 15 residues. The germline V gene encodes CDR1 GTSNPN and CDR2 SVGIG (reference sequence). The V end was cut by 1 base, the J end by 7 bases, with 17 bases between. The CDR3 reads CAWSALGLTTNEQFF. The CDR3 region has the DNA TGTGCCTGGAGTGCACTTGGACTCACCACTAATGAGCAGTTCTTC.

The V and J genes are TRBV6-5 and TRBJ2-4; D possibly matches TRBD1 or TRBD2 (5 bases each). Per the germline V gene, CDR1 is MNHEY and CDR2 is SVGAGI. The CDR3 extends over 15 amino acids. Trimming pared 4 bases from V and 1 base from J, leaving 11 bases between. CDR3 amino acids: CASSFHRDAKNIQYF. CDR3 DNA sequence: TGTGCCAGCAGTTTCCACCGGGACGCCAAAAACATTCAGTACTTC.

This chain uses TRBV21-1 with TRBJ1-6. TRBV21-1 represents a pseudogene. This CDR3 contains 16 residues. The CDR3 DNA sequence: TGTGCCAGCAGCAAAGTAGGAAGGCAGGAGGGCTCACCCCTCCACTTT. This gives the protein CASSKVGRQEGSPLHF.

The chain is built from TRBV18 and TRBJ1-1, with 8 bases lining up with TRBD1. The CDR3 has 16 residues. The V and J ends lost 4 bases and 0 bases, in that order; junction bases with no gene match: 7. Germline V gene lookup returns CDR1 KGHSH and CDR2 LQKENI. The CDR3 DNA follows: TGTGCCAGCTCACGCGCGACAGGGGTCCTGAACACTGAAGCTTTCTTT. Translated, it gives CASSRATGVLNTEAFF.

The DNA of the CDR3 is TGTGCCAGCAGCCTTGGTACGGGGGCCCGAGTACATGAAAAACTGTTTTTT. Protein sequence: CASSLGTGARVHEKLFF. V usage is TRBV9 and J usage is TRBJ1-4; maybe TRBD1 (6 bases). V was shortened by 4 bases and J by 6 bases, with 22 bases between the two germline ends. CDR1 is SGDLS, CDR2 YYNGEE, per germline. CDR3 length equals 17 residues. The full variable domain, with the rest looked up from reference TRBV9 and TRBJ1-4, is DSGVTQTPKHLITATGQRVTLRCSPRSGDLSVYWYQQSLDQGLQFLIQYYNGEERAKGNILERFSAQQFPDLHSELNLSSLELGDSALYFCASSLGTGARVHEKLFFGSGTQLSVL.

The DNA of the CDR3 is TGTGCCAGCAGTCGGACAGACACCTATGGCTACACCTTC. This codes for CASSRTDTYGYTF. J is TRBJ1-2 and V is TRBV2; tentative D call: TRBD1 (6 bases). V lost 5 bases and J lost 4, with 11 bases in between. CDR3 length equals 13 residues. From germline, CDR1 is SNHLY and CDR2 FYNNEI.

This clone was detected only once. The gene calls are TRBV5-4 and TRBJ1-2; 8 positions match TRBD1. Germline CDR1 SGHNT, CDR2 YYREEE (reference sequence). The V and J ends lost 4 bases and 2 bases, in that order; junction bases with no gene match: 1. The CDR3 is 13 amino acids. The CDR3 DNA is TGTGCCAGCAGCGGGGACAGGAACTATGGCTACACCTTC. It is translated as CASSGDRNYGYTF. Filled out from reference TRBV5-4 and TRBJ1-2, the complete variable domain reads ETGVTQSPTHLIKTRGQQVTLRCSSQSGHNTVSWYQQALGQGPQFIFQYYREEENGRGNFPPRFSGLQFPNYSSELNVNALELDDSALYLCASSGDRNYGYTFGSGTRLTVV.

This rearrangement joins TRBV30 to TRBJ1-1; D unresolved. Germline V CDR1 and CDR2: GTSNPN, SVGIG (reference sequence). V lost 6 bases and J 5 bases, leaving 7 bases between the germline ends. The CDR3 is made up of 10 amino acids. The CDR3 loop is CACRRTEAFF. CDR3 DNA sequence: TGTGCCTGTCGGCGGACTGAAGCTTTCTTT.

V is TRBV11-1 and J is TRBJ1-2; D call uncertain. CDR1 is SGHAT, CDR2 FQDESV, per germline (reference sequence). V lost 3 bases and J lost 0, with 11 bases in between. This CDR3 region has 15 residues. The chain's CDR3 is CASSFHYQANYGYTF. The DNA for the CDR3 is TGTGCCAGCAGCTTTCATTACCAAGCTAACTATGGCTACACCTTC.

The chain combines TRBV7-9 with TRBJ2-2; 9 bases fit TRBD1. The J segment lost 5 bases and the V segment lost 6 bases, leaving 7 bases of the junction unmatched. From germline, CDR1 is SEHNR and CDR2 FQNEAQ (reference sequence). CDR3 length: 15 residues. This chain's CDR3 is CASRPGQGRTGELFF. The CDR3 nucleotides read TGTGCCAGCAGGCCGGGACAGGGTCGGACCGGGGAGCTGTTTTTT.

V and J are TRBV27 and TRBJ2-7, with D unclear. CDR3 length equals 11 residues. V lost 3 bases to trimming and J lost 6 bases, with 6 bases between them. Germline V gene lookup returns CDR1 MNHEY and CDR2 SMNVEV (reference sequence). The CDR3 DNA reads TGTGCCAGCAGTTTGTCCGGCGAGCAGTACTTC. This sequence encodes CASSLSGEQYF.

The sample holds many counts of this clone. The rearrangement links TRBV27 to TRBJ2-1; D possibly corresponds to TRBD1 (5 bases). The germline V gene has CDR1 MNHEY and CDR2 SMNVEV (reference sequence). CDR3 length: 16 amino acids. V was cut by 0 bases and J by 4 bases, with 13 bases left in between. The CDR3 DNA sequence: TGTGCCAGCAGTTTATCGAATAATAGGGGATACAATGAGCAGTTCTTC. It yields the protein CASSLSNNRGYNEQFF.

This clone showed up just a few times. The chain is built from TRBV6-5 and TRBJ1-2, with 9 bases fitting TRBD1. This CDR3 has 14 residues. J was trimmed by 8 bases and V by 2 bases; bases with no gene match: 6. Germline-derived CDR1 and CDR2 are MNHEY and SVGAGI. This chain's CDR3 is CASSYAGQGRGYTF. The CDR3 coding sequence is TGTGCCAGCAGTTACGCGGGACAGGGCCGGGGCTACACCTTC.

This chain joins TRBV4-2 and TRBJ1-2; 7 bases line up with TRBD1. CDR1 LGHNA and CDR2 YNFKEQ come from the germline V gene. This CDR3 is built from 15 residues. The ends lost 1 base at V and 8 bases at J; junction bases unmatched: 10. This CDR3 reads CASSQVGGDGQGYTF. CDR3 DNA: TGTGCCAGCAGCCAAGTAGGGGGCGACGGTCAAGGCTACACCTTC.

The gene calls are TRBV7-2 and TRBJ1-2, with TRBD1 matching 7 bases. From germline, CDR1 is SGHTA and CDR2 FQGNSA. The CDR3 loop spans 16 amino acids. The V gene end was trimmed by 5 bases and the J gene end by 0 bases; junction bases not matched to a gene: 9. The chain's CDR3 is CASSVNRGPANYGYTF. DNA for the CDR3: TGTGCCAGCAGCGTCAACAGGGGCCCAGCTAACTATGGCTACACCTTC.

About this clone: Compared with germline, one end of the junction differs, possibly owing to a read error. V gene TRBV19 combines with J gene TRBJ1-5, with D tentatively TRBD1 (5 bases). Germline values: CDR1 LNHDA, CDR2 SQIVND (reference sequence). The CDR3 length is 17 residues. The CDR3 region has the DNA TGTGCCAGTAGTATGTATAGGCGGGACGGCGTCAATCGGCCCCAGCATTTT. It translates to CASSMYRRDGVNRPQHF.

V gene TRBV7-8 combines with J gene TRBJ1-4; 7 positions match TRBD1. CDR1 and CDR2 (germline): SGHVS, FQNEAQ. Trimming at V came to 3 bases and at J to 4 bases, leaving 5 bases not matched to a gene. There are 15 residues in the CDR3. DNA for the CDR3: TGTGCCAGCAGCTTTGGGGGACAGTTTAATGAAAAACTGTTTTTT. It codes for CASSFGGQFNEKLFF. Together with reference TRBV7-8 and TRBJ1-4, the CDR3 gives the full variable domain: GAGVSQSPRYKVAKRGQDVALRCDPISGHVSLFWYQQALGQGPEFLTYFQNEAQLDKSGLPSDRFFAERPEGSVSTLKIQRTQQEDSAVYLCASSFGGQFNEKLFFGSGTQLSVL.

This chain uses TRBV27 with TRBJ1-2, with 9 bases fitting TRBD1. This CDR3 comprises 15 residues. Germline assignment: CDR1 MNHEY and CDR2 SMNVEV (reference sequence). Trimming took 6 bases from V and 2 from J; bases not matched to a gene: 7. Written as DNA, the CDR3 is TGTGCCAGCAGGCGGGACAGGGCTCCAAACTATGGCTACACCTTC. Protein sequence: CASRRDRAPNYGYTF.

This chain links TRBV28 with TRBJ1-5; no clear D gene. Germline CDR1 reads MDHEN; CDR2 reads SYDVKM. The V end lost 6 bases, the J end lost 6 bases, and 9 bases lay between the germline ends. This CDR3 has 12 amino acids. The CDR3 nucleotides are TGTGCCAGCAGCCCACGGGGTCAGCCCCAGCATTTT. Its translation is CASSPRGQPQHF.

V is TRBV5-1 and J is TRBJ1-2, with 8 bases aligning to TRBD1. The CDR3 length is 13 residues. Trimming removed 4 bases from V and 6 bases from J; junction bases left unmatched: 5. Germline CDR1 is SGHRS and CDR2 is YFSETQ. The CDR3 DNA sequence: TGCGCCAGCAGCATTCAGGGGGCGGATGGCTACACCTTC. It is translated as CASSIQGADGYTF.

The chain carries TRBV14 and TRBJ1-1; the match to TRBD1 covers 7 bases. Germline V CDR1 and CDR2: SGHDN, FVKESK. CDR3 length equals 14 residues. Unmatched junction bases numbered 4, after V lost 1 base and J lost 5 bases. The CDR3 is CASSQVVRGTEAFF. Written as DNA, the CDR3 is TGTGCCAGCAGCCAAGTAGTCAGGGGGACTGAAGCTTTCTTT.

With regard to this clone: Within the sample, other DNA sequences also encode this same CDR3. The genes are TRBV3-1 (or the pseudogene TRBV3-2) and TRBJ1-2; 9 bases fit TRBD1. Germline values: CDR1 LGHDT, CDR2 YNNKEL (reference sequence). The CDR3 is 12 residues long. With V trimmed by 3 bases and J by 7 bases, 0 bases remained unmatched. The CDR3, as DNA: TGTGCCAGCAGCCAGACAGGGGGTGGCTACACCTTC. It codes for CASSQTGGGYTF.

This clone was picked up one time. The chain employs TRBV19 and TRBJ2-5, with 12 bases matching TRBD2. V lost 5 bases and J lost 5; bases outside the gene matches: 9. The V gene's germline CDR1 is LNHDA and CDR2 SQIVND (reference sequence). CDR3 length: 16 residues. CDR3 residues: CASSVTSGGLVETQYF. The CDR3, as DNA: TGTGCCAGTAGTGTAACTAGCGGGGGGTTAGTGGAGACCCAGTACTTC. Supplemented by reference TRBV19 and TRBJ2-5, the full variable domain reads DGGITQSPKYLFRKEGQNVTLSCEQNLNHDAMYWYRQDPGQGLRLIYYSQIVNDFQKGDIAEGYSVSREKKESFPLTVTSAQKNPTAFYLCASSVTSGGLVETQYFGPGTRLLVL.